The clone carrying this T cell receptor (beta chain) was seen at least ten times. The sample belongs to a study of early T cells in non-severe SARS-CoV-2 infection. Per the germline V gene, CDR1 is SGHNT and CDR2 is YYREEE (reference sequence). The CDR3 consists of 13 residues. The V and J ends lost 3 bases and 4 bases respectively, with 11 bases between them. Individual cDNA molecules received unique molecular identifiers. TCRdb fed the 5' RACE reads into MiXCR, producing one record per CDR3 protein. The sample contains tens of thousands of distinct CDR3 sequences, less than 7% of which appear only once.

The source of this sequence is an adult who was a healthcare worker with PCR-confirmed SARS-CoV-2 infection or an uninfected control (not recorded which). The sequencing used whole blood, collected at baseline. The chain employs TRBV5-4 and TRBJ2-7; D ambiguous. The CDR3: CASSSGQTYEQYF. CDR3 DNA: TGTGCCAGCAGCTCCGGCCAGACTTACGAGCAGTACTTC.